This T cell receptor (beta chain) was observed in a study of cytomegalovirus exposure and HLA in healthy donors. Study at large: A previous analysis identified more than 100 million unique TCR beta sequences derived from roughly 180 million T cells.

Primers for the PCR totalled 60 Vbeta and 13 Jbeta. Sequencing used immunoSEQ multiplex PCR; TCRdb keeps in-frame clones, though not all of them. The sample holds fewer than 150,000 clones, roughly 79% seen once. The CDR3 is 13 amino acids. The germline V and J ends were trimmed by 1 base and 8 bases, with 8 bases remaining between them. The germline V gene has CDR1 SGHTA and CDR2 FQGTGA. This clonotype originated in a man aged 30 to 39 in good health and CMV-seronegative. The sample comprised PBMCs. The genes are TRBV7-3 and TRBJ2-2; weak D call: TRBD1 (6 bases). The CDR3 DNA reads as TGTGCCAGCAGCTTAAACAGGGAGGGGGAGCTGTTTTTT. Protein product: CASSLNREGELFF.